The T cell receptor beta chain under discussion was sequenced for a study of identifying expanded T cells in peripheral blood (dated by TCRdb to about 2019). Broadly, across the study: Technical replicates were generated by sequencing separate aliquots of the same genomic DNA pool, and four replicates were compared pairwise. On the study overall, not on this receptor specifically: In all healthy donors, the variance in clone template counts between samples taken around 14 days apart rose significantly as total template count increased. Across all healthy-donor time intervals, the beta-binomial model significantly cut both the number of clones called differentially abundant and the false-positive rate. The authors expected that biological variance in healthy repertoires might rise further over much longer intervals, such as months to years. The binomial model flagged roughly 1.3 differentially abundant clones between technical replicates but 15 to 17 over around two weeks and approximately 18 over approximately four weeks.

A word on this clone: Its specific antigen is unknown. Nothing much larger sits one base from this clone, and base qualities are not available.

During the collection period, no infections or other immune events were recorded for the healthy donors. Healthy-donor blood repertoires served as a training cohort to calibrate time-dependent variance in a beta-binomial model of T-cell clone differential abundance. The training cohort comprised some 10 healthy donors, 3 female and 7 male. On average the donors were 43 years old, and their ages spanned about 29 to 64 years. Whole blood from each healthy donor was obtained from a commercial supplier and was collected at three time points around 2 weeks apart. For immunosequencing, genomic DNA was extracted from whole blood that had not been sorted. TCRbeta CDR3 regions were profiled by bias-controlled multiplex PCR amplification of genomic DNA with the immunoSEQ Assay. In the authors' own workflow: To quantify the absolute abundance of each unique TCRbeta CDR3 region, the sequences were collapsed and filtered. Two models were used to test differential abundance: a binomial model (Fisher-equivalent) and a beta-binomial model that adds time-dependent variance fitted from healthy donors. Clones with fewer than 5 combined templates were removed, and differential abundance was called for clones with a Benjamini-Hochberg FDR below 0.01. Beta-binomial variance was modeled as a function of total template count across the two samples using the form v = (b*log(k)+a)^2. TCRdb stores this immuneACCESS table with in-frame sequences only. Part of the clones is absent; in the studies checked, under half of the shortfall reflects unresolved V genes, and no reason is known for the rest. V and J calls and clone size come straight from that table; D and trimming were deduced from the DNA. This sample holds 75,000 to 90,000 clones; 84% were observed only once. In total, the top ten clones hold about 17% of the sample.

Clipping removes 2 bases from V and 3 bases from J, with 6 as the unmatched junction base count. From the germline V gene, CDR1 is SGHAT and CDR2 is FQNNGV. Its CDR3 holds 15 amino acids, cysteine through phenylalanine. The entry retains the CDR3 DNA only, 45 bases that are in frame from base 1. The material sequenced was blood. This TCR was sampled from a person aged 18 to 75 in good health. This chain is built from TRBV11-2 and TRBJ2-7, and 8 junction bases match TRBD2. The nucleotide sequence is given as TGTGCCAGCAGCTTACATGCGGGAGGTTTCTACGAGCAGTACTTC. The resulting protein is CASSLHAGGFYEQYF.